Shown below are 12 T cell receptor beta chains from a single sample sequenced in a study of T cell changes during pregnancy in multiple sclerosis. The table came from immunoSEQ multiplex PCR; TCRdb's copy has only in-frame clones and leaves some out. This table has about 110,000 clones, under 95% appearing once. Sequenced here: peripheral blood, sampled before pregnancy. The source of these receptors is a female donor with multiple sclerosis, enrolled in a pregnancy study.

This sequence joins TRBV5-8 and TRBJ1-2, with D hard to call. Deletions cut 0 bases from V and 4 bases from J, with 16 bases between. Germline V CDR1 and CDR2: SGHTS, YDEGEE. CDR3 length equals 16 residues. The CDR3 coding sequence is TGTGCCAGCAGCTTGGAGGAGGGTAGGTTCGGCTATGGCTACACCTTC. It yields the protein CASSLEEGRFGYGYTF.

J is TRBJ2-3 and V is TRBV29-1; 7 bases fit TRBD1. The germline CDR1 and CDR2 sequences are SQVTM and ANQGSEA. CDR3 length equals 13 residues. The J segment lost 4 bases and the V segment lost 6 bases, leaving 7 bases of the junction unmatched. The CDR3 DNA reads TGCAGCGTCAGACTTGACAGGGCAGATACGCAGTATTTT. This encodes CSVRLDRADTQYF.

V is TRBV5-1 and J is TRBJ1-1; 8 bases are shared with TRBD1. V lost 2 bases, J lost 6 bases, and 3 bases stayed unmatched. From germline, CDR1 is SGHRS and CDR2 YFSETQ. The CDR3 totals 13 residues. The CDR3 reads CASSLTGGPEAFF. In nucleotides, the CDR3 is TGCGCCAGCAGCTTAACAGGGGGACCTGAAGCTTTCTTT.

V and J are TRBV29-1 and TRBJ2-3; 8 nucleotides line up with TRBD2. The CDR3 covers 16 residues. The germline V gene encodes CDR1 SQVTM and CDR2 ANQGSEA. V trimming: 0 bases; J trimming: 2 bases; junction bases outside the gene matches: 7. CDR3 protein: CSVEDRTSLNTDTQYF. The CDR3 DNA reads as TGCAGCGTTGAAGACCGGACTAGCCTCAACACAGATACGCAGTATTTT.

The chain carries TRBV27 and TRBJ1-1; D is perhaps TRBD1 (5 bases). V gave up 5 bases and J gave up 0 bases, with 7 bases separating them. CDR1 is MNHEY and CDR2 is SMNVEV in the germline V gene (reference sequence). This CDR3 has 13 residues. CDR3 nucleotides: TGTGCCAGCAGTCCAGGGATGAACACTGAAGCTTTCTTT. Protein product: CASSPGMNTEAFF.

The V and J genes are TRBV28 and TRBJ1-1; a weak D match, TRBD1 (6 bases). Trimming took 3 bases from V and 11 from J, leaving 19 bases between them. There are 14 residues in the CDR3. Per germline, CDR1 MDHEN and CDR2 SYDVKM. Written as DNA, the CDR3 is TGTGCCAGCAGTTTCGGGCAGGGACGAAGGGGGGCTTTCTTT. Translated: CASSFGQGRRGAFF.

The chain employs TRBV7-2 and TRBJ2-2, with D perhaps TRBD2 (6 bases). Germline loops: CDR1 SGHTA, CDR2 FQGNSA. This CDR3 has 15 amino acids. V lost 4 bases and J 7 bases, leaving 16 bases between the germline ends. CDR3 bases: TGTGCCAGCAGCTGGTGGAGAGCCGGGGGCGGGGAGCTGTTTTTT. This codes for CASSWWRAGGGELFF.

The chain has TRBV6-6 and TRBJ1-3; TRBD1 agrees at 9 bases. CDR1 is MNHNY and CDR2 is SVGAGI in the germline V gene (reference sequence). The CDR3 contains 13 residues. Trimming removed 6 bases from V and 7 bases from J; junction bases left unmatched: 4. CDR3 region: CASRGQGRNTIYF. CDR3 nucleotides: TGTGCCAGCAGAGGACAGGGGAGGAACACCATATATTTT.

The rearrangement joins TRBV27 to TRBJ1-1; D not resolved. The CDR3 length is 11 residues. V lost 8 bases and J lost 4, with 8 bases in between. The germline V gene has CDR1 MNHEY and CDR2 SMNVEV (reference sequence). DNA of the CDR3: TGTGCCAGCTGGTCGGGCACTGAAGCTTTCTTT. Translated: CASWSGTEAFF.

This chain uses TRBV7-6 with TRBJ2-1, with D unclear. Germline V gene data show CDR1 as SGHVS and CDR2 as FNYEAQ. This CDR3 has 13 residues. Trimming cost V 2 bases and J 8 bases, with 10 bases left between them. The CDR3 sequence: CASSLRGPDEQFF. CDR3 DNA sequence: TGTGCCAGCAGCTTAAGAGGTCCGGATGAGCAGTTCTTC.

The V call is TRBV12-5, the J call TRBJ2-5; D not resolved. In germline, CDR1 is LGHNT, CDR2 FRNRAP. V was trimmed by 0 bases and J by 3 bases, leaving 8 bases between them. The CDR3 runs 14 residues. In DNA form, the CDR3 reads TGTGCTAGTGGTTTGGTACCACTCAAAGAGACCCAGTACTTC. Protein product: CASGLVPLKETQYF.

The chain combines TRBV7-2 with TRBJ2-5, with D maybe TRBD2 (5 bases). This CDR3 spans 14 amino acids. Germline V gene data show CDR1 as SGHTA and CDR2 as FQGNSA. V was pared by 1 base and J by 2 bases, with 8 bases between. The CDR3 nucleotides read TGTGCCAGCAGCTTAGGAGGGCAGCAAGAGACCCAGTACTTC. Its translation: CASSLGGQQETQYF.